These 11 T cell receptor beta chains were sequenced from one sample in a study of T cells after yellow fever vaccination. TCRdb fed the 5' RACE reads into MiXCR, producing one record per CDR3 protein. The profile shows 400,000 or so distinct CDR3 sequences, roughly 20% of them singletons. Material: PBMCs, obtained before the yellow fever booster vaccination. These receptors were obtained from a young man who received the YFV17D yellow fever vaccine.

This chain joins TRBV20-1 and TRBJ1-1; D is unclear. V lost 3 bases to trimming and J lost 4 bases, with 9 bases between them. CDR1 and CDR2 (germline): DFQATT, SNEGSKA (reference sequence). The CDR3 loop spans 12 amino acids. The CDR3: CSASIRVTEAFF. In DNA, the CDR3 is TGCAGTGCTAGCATAAGGGTCACTGAAGCTTTCTTT.

This clonotype appeared many times. The chain employs TRBV20-1 and TRBJ2-1; 12 positions agree with TRBD1. With V trimmed by 8 bases and J by 7 bases, 6 bases remained unmatched. The CDR3 sequence is 13 residues long. CDR1 is DFQATT and CDR2 is SNEGSKA in the germline V gene (reference sequence). The CDR3 coding sequence is TGCAGTAACCGGGACAGGGGGCGAAATGAGCAGTTCTTC. Protein product: CSNRDRGRNEQFF.

This clonotype was picked up a small number of times. This chain uses TRBV4-3 with TRBJ1-3; possibly TRBD1 for D (6 bases). In germline, CDR1 is LGHNA, CDR2 YSLEER. CDR3 length: 18 residues. Trimming cost V 1 base and J 1 base, with 17 bases left between them. Here the CDR3 reads CASSQGGGRGASGNTIYF. The CDR3 DNA is TGCGCCAGCAGCCAAGGAGGCGGTCGGGGGGCGTCTGGAAACACCATATATTTT.

In this sample, this clonotype turned up a few times. The chain uses TRBV18 and TRBJ2-7; D perhaps matches TRBD2 (7 bases). V was clipped by 0 bases and J by 5 bases, with 17 bases between them. The CDR3 is made up of 16 amino acids. CDR1 KGHSH and CDR2 LQKENI come from the germline V gene. This CDR3 is CASSPPGGRGGDEQYF. CDR3 bases: TGTGCCAGCTCACCACCTGGCGGGAGAGGGGGAGACGAGCAGTACTTC.

V and J are TRBV29-1 and TRBJ1-3; no definite D call. V lost 4 bases to trimming and J lost 0 bases, with 10 bases between them. Germline CDR1 and CDR2: SQVTM and ANQGSEA. This CDR3 is 14 amino acids long. CDR3 amino acids: CSVVSGGSGNTIYF. The CDR3 DNA reads as TGCAGCGTTGTCTCTGGAGGCTCTGGAAACACCATATATTTT. Full variable domain (remainder filled in from reference TRBV29-1 and TRBJ1-3): SAVISQKPSRDICQRGTSLTIQCQVDSQVTMMFWYRQQPGQSLTLIATANQGSEATYESGFVIDKFPISRPNLTFSTLTVSNMSPEDSSIYLCSVVSGGSGNTIYFGEGSWLTVV.

The gene calls are TRBV7-2 and TRBJ2-5; D not resolved. V dropped 2 bases and J dropped 2 bases, with 9 bases sitting between them. CDR3 length equals 14 residues. CDR1 SGHTA and CDR2 FQGNSA come from the germline V gene. The DNA for the CDR3 is TGTGCCAGCAGCTTAACGAGAGATCAAGAGACCCAGTACTTC. It translates to CASSLTRDQETQYF.

This clonotype was seen at least ten times. The J gene is TRBJ1-1, the V gene TRBV15, with D possibly TRBD1 on 6 matching bases. This CDR3 is built from 14 residues. Between the trimmed V and J ends, which lost 0 bases and 4 bases, there was a span of 9 bases. Germline-derived CDR1 and CDR2 are LNHNV and YYDKDF (reference sequence). The CDR3 DNA sequence: TGTGCCACCAGCAGAGAAGGAGGGGGCACTGAAGCTTTCTTT. As protein: CATSREGGGTEAFF. Full variable domain (rest looked up from reference TRBV15 and TRBJ1-1): DAMVIQNPRYQVTQFGKPVTLSCSQTLNHNVMYWYQQKSSQAPKLLFHYYDKDFNNEADTPDNFQSRRPNTSFCFLDIRSPGLGDTAMYLCATSREGGGTEAFFGQGTRLTVV.

This clonotype was seen a few times. The V call is TRBV6-6, the J call TRBJ1-1; D is possibly TRBD1 (6 bases). CDR3 size: 17 residues. Trimming took off 7 bases at V and 0 bases at J, with 21 bases between the two ends. CDR1 and CDR2 from the germline V gene are MNHNY and SVGAGI (reference sequence). The CDR3 DNA is TGTGCCAGCATTTCAGACAGGCGGGGACGTATGAACACTGAAGCTTTCTTT. This gives the protein CASISDRRGRMNTEAFF.

This chain connects TRBV5-6 to TRBJ2-3; D gene uncertain. The CDR3 spans 14 residues. CDR1 SGHDT and CDR2 YYEEEE come from the germline V gene. The V and J ends lost 4 bases and 3 bases respectively, with 12 bases between them. The CDR3 is CASSAPIRTDTQYF. The CDR3 coding sequence is TGTGCCAGCAGCGCGCCTATAAGGACAGATACGCAGTATTTT. Variable domain in full (rest from reference TRBV5-6 and TRBJ2-3): DAGVTQSPTHLIKTRGQQVTLRCSPKSGHDTVSWYQQALGQGPQFIFQYYEEEERQRGNFPDRFSGHQFPNYSSELNVNALLLGDSALYLCASSAPIRTDTQYFGPGTRLTVL.

The V and J genes are TRBV12-3 or TRBV12-4 and TRBJ2-7; weak D call: TRBD2 (5 bases). V dropped 8 bases and J dropped 9 bases, with 17 bases sitting between them. The CDR3 loop spans 12 amino acids. As DNA, the CDR3 is TGTGCCAGCGGCATACCCCCGGGATGGCAGTACTTC. This gives the protein CASGIPPGWQYF.

This clonotype came up a few times. J is TRBJ2-5 and V is TRBV20-1; TRBD1 matches at 8 bases. Germline CDR1 is DFQATT and CDR2 is SNEGSKA (reference sequence). J lost 3 bases, V lost 3 bases, and 9 bases had no gene match. This CDR3 region has 15 residues. As DNA, the CDR3 is TGCAGTGCTAGTCCTGGGACAGGTTACGAAGAGACCCAGTACTTC. Protein sequence: CSASPGTGYEETQYF.